These 20 T cell receptor beta chains were sequenced from one sample in a study of beta chain features in type 1 diabetes. The sequenced template was cDNA made from the entire isolated RNA. The repertoire was sequenced with immunoSEQ multiplex PCR; TCRdb's copy has only in-frame clones and lacks some. Of fewer than 250,000 clones listed, more than 9% are singletons. The sample comprised naive CD4+ T cells from blood. Every receptor here comes from a woman aged 18-29 years in good health.

V gene TRBV30 combines with J gene TRBJ2-1; 7 bases line up with TRBD2. Trimming took 0 bases from V and 8 from J; bases not matched to a gene: 10. Germline CDR1 and CDR2: GTSNPN and SVGIG (reference sequence). CDR3 size: 15 residues. DNA for the CDR3: TGTGCCTGGAGTGTGGCGGGAGTGTTTGAGGATGAGCAGTTCTTC. Translated: CAWSVAGVFEDEQFF.

The table lists this clone with a few counts. The rearrangement uses TRBV27 and TRBJ1-5, with 10 nucleotides matching TRBD1. The germline V gene encodes CDR1 MNHEY and CDR2 SMNVEV (reference sequence). CDR3 length: 15 amino acids. J gave up 3 bases and V 6 bases, and 5 bases lay outside the gene matches. The CDR3 sequence: CASRRQGAVNQPQHF. The DNA of the CDR3 is TGTGCCAGCAGAAGACAGGGGGCCGTCAATCAGCCCCAGCATTTT.

The chain employs TRBV14 and TRBJ1-4; the D gene is possibly TRBD1 (5 bases). Trimming cost V 5 bases and J 0 bases, with 13 bases left between them. The CDR3 covers 16 residues. Germline CDR1 is SGHDN and CDR2 is FVKESK. The CDR3 reads CASSSRTGPTNEKLFF. As DNA, the CDR3 is TGTGCCAGCAGCTCTCGTACAGGCCCAACTAATGAAAAACTGTTTTTT.

This chain joins TRBV11-2 and TRBJ2-7; 12 nucleotides align to TRBD1. There are 18 residues in the CDR3. J lost 4 bases, V lost 1 base, and 11 bases had no gene match. From germline, CDR1 is SGHAT and CDR2 FQNNGV. The CDR3 DNA is TGTGCCAGCAGCTTAGTTAGTACCGGGACAGGGGGCTTTTACGAGCAGTACTTC. It specifies CASSLVSTGTGGFYEQYF.

This rearrangement joins TRBV30 to TRBJ2-3; a possible D gene is TRBD1 (5 bases). Germline CDR1 and CDR2: GTSNPN and SVGIG (reference sequence). V was shortened by 0 bases and J by 2 bases, with 18 bases between the two germline ends. The CDR3 has 17 residues. The CDR3 is CAWSVPRQGMNTDTQYF. The DNA for the CDR3 is TGTGCCTGGAGTGTACCCCGCCAGGGAATGAACACAGATACGCAGTATTTT.

This clone was seen more than once but under ten times. The V gene is TRBV7-2, the J gene TRBJ1-5; possible D gene TRBD1, 5 bases. The CDR3 covers 15 residues. From germline, CDR1 is SGHTA and CDR2 FQGNSA. Trimming removed 2 bases at V and 6 bases at J, with 14 bases between. The CDR3 nucleotides read TGTGCCAGCAGCTTACACGGGGGAACTGGTCAGCCCCAGCATTTT. Its protein product is CASSLHGGTGQPQHF.

The chain is built from TRBV11-3 and TRBJ2-5; 8 bases align to TRBD2. The trim removed 5 bases at V and 5 bases at J, leaving 10 bases unmatched. This CDR3 has 15 amino acids. The germline CDR1 and CDR2 sequences are SGHNT and YENEEA. As DNA, the CDR3 is TGTGCCAGCAGCCCCCCGGGACTAGTTATCGAGACCCAGTACTTC. This gives the protein CASSPPGLVIETQYF. Using reference TRBV11-3 and TRBJ2-5 for the parts outside the CDR3, the full variable domain is EAGVVQSPRYKIIEKKQPVAFWCNPISGHNTLYWYLQNLGQGPELLIRYENEEAVDDSQLPKDRFSAERLKGVDSTLKIQPAELGDSAVYLCASSPPGLVIETQYFGPGTRLLVL.

This clone was seen a handful of times. J is TRBJ1-5 and V is TRBV27; D perhaps matches TRBD1 (6 bases). This CDR3 has 15 residues. Germline CDR1 is MNHEY and CDR2 is SMNVEV (reference sequence). V gave up 2 bases and J gave up 2 bases, with 10 bases separating them. CDR3 bases: TGTGCCAGCAGTTTAGGGGGCCATGGCAATCAGCCCCAGCATTTT. Its translation: CASSLGGHGNQPQHF.

This clone was seen a few times. The V and J genes are TRBV5-1 and TRBJ2-2, with 10 bases that match TRBD1. Trimming at V came to 4 bases and at J to 7 bases, leaving 4 bases not matched to a gene. This CDR3 is built from 14 residues. Germline CDR1 SGHRS, CDR2 YFSETQ. The CDR3 region is CASSGTGDYGELFF. In DNA, the CDR3 is TGCGCCAGCAGCGGGACAGGGGACTACGGGGAGCTGTTTTTT.

This clone came up a few times. The V gene is TRBV5-4, the J gene TRBJ1-1, with D unclear. CDR1 is SGHNT and CDR2 is YYREEE in the germline V gene (reference sequence). V was shortened by 2 bases and J by 0 bases, with 11 bases between the two germline ends. This CDR3 contains 15 residues. The CDR3 region has the DNA TGTGCCAGCAGCTTAGTAAGGCGGATGAACACTGAAGCTTTCTTT. Translated, it gives CASSLVRRMNTEAFF.

This clone came up many times. The chain carries TRBV29-1 and TRBJ2-3; D gene ambiguous. Germline loops: CDR1 SQVTM, CDR2 ANQGSEA. V shed 3 bases and J shed 6 bases, with 10 bases lying between them. This CDR3 is 12 amino acids long. CDR3 bases: TGCAGCGTTGACCAGGTCAGGGATACGCAGTATTTT. It is translated as CSVDQVRDTQYF.

This clone came up a few times. CDR3 in amino acids: CAWTGVETQYF. The CDR3 DNA reads TGTGCCTGGACAGGGGTCGAGACCCAGTACTTC. The chain has TRBV30 and TRBJ2-5; D possibly corresponds to TRBD1 (6 bases). Trimming shortened V by 4 bases and J by 5 bases, and 8 bases separated the two germline ends. CDR3 length equals 11 residues. The germline CDR1 and CDR2 sequences are GTSNPN and SVGIG (reference sequence).

This clone was seen at least ten times. This chain uses TRBV15 with TRBJ2-3; perhaps TRBD2 as D (5 bases). This CDR3 has 14 amino acids. V lost 7 bases and J lost 0, with 11 bases in between. The germline CDR1 and CDR2 sequences are LNHNV and YYDKDF (reference sequence). The CDR3 protein is CATTKGASTDTQYF. In nucleotides, the CDR3 is TGTGCCACCACCAAGGGAGCCAGCACAGATACGCAGTATTTT. The entire variable domain, with the rest obtained from reference TRBV15 and TRBJ2-3, is as follows: DAMVIQNPRYQVTQFGKPVTLSCSQTLNHNVMYWYQQKSSQAPKLLFHYYDKDFNNEADTPDNFQSRRPNTSFCFLDIRSPGLGDTAMYLCATTKGASTDTQYFGPGTRLTVL.

The chain carries TRBV9 and TRBJ2-3; D is uncertain. V lost 0 bases and J 5 bases, leaving 7 bases between the germline ends. There are 13 residues in the CDR3. Germline lookup yields CDR1 SGDLS and CDR2 YYNGEE. CDR3 amino acids: CASSVAPGDTQYF. The CDR3 DNA is TGTGCCAGCAGCGTAGCCCCAGGAGATACGCAGTATTTT. Complete variable domain (other parts from reference TRBV9 and TRBJ2-3): DSGVTQTPKHLITATGQRVTLRCSPRSGDLSVYWYQQSLDQGLQFLIQYYNGEERAKGNILERFSAQQFPDLHSELNLSSLELGDSALYFCASSVAPGDTQYFGPGTRLTVL.

This clone was found a few times. V and J are TRBV6-6 and TRBJ2-2; TRBD1 might be the D (7 bases). The CDR3 totals 15 residues. Per germline, CDR1 MNHNY and CDR2 SVGAGI (reference sequence). V was shortened by 11 bases and J by 0 bases, with 16 bases between the two germline ends. The chain's CDR3 is CAGGGDRPNTGELFF. Here the CDR3 DNA reads TGTGCCGGGGGCGGGGACAGACCGAACACCGGGGAGCTGTTTTTT.

This clone was seen repeatedly, ten times or more. The J gene is TRBJ2-3, the V gene TRBV5-4; the match to TRBD2 covers 8 bases. The CDR3 length is 14 residues. V was clipped by 1 base and J by 4 bases; unmatched bases: 2. CDR1 and CDR2 (germline): SGHNT, YYREEE (reference sequence). The CDR3 DNA reads as TGTGCCAGCAGCTTGTTAGCGGGATCAGATACGCAGTATTTT. As protein: CASSLLAGSDTQYF. The full variable domain, in which reference TRBV5-4 and TRBJ2-3 provide the parts outside the CDR3, is ETGVTQSPTHLIKTRGQQVTLRCSSQSGHNTVSWYQQALGQGPQFIFQYYREEENGRGNFPPRFSGLQFPNYSSELNVNALELDDSALYLCASSLLAGSDTQYFGPGTRLTVL.

The CDR3 sequence is CASSVYRTSGSSYNEQFF. For the CDR3, the DNA is TGTGCCAGCAGCGTATACCGGACTAGCGGCAGCTCCTACAATGAGCAGTTCTTC. The chain uses TRBV5-6 and TRBJ2-1; 10 positions agree with TRBD2. The V and J ends lost 4 bases and 0 bases, in that order; junction bases with no gene match: 10. Looked up from germline, CDR1 is SGHDT and CDR2 is YYEEEE. CDR3 size: 18 residues.

There are a few counts of this clone. This chain connects TRBV7-6 to TRBJ2-1; a weak D match, TRBD2 (5 bases). The CDR3 runs 13 residues. Trimming left V 5 bases short and J 3 bases short, with 8 bases between. Germline CDR1 is SGHVS and CDR2 is FNYEAQ. The CDR3 DNA sequence: TGTGCCAGCAGCCCCGGGATCTACAATGAGCAGTTCTTC. Its protein product is CASSPGIYNEQFF.

The rearrangement uses TRBV30 and TRBJ1-2, with D perhaps TRBD1 (5 bases). The CDR3 runs 13 residues. V gave up 1 base and J gave up 3 bases, with 9 bases separating them. The germline V gene encodes CDR1 GTSNPN and CDR2 SVGIG (reference sequence). This CDR3 is CAWSGGSYYGYTF. CDR3 nucleotide sequence: TGTGCCTGGAGTGGGGGCAGCTACTATGGCTACACCTTC.

This clone occurred a few times. V gene TRBV28 combines with J gene TRBJ2-7; D gene unclear. The germline V and J ends were trimmed by 2 bases and 7 bases, with 12 bases remaining between them. Germline CDR1 is MDHEN and CDR2 is SYDVKM. This CDR3 region has 13 residues. CDR3: CASSLGAASEQYF. CDR3 coding DNA: TGTGCCAGCAGTTTAGGAGCAGCCTCAGAGCAGTACTTC.